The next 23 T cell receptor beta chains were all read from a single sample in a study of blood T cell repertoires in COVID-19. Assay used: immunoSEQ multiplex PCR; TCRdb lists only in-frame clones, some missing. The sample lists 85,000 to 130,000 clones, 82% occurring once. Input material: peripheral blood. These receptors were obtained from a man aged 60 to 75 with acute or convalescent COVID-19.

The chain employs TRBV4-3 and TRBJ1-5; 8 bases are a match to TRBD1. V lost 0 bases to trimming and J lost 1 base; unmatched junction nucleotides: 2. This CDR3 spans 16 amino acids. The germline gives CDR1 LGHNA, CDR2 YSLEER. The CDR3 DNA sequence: TGCGCCAGCAGCCAAGATTGGACAGGGAGCAATCAGCCCCAGCATTTT. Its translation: CASSQDWTGSNQPQHF.

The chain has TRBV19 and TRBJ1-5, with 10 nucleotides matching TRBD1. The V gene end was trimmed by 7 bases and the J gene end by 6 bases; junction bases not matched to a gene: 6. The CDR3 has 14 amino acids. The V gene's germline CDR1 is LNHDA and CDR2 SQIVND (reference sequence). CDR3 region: CASNRQGAAQPQHF. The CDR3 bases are TGTGCCAGTAATCGACAGGGGGCGGCTCAGCCCCAGCATTTT.

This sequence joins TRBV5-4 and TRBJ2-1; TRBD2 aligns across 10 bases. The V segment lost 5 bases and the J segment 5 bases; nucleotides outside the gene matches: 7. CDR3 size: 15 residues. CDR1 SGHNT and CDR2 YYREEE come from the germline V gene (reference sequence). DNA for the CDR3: TGTGCCAGCAGAATGGGGCTAGCGGGAGACAATGAGCAGTTCTTC. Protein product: CASRMGLAGDNEQFF.

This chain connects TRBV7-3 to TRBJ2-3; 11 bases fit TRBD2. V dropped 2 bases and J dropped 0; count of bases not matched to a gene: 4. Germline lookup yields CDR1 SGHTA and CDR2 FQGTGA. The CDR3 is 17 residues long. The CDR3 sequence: CASSLGTSGTSTDTQYF. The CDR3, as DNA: TGTGCCAGCAGCTTAGGGACTAGCGGAACTAGCACAGATACGCAGTATTTT. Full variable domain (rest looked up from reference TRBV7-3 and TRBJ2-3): GAGVSQTPSNKVTEKGKYVELRCDPISGHTALYWYRQSLGQGPEFLIYFQGTGAADDSGLPNDRFFAVRPEGSVSTLKIQRTERGDSAVYLCASSLGTSGTSTDTQYFGPGTRLTVL.

CDR3 nucleotide sequence: TGTGCCAGCAGTTACTCGAGGAGGGGAGAGACCCAGTACTTC. Protein: CASSYSRRGETQYF. The rearrangement links TRBV6-5 to TRBJ2-5, with D maybe TRBD2 (6 bases). The length of the CDR3 is 14 residues. The V end lost 0 bases, the J end lost 4 bases, and 9 bases lay between the germline ends. Germline V lookup: CDR1 MNHEY, CDR2 SVGAGI.

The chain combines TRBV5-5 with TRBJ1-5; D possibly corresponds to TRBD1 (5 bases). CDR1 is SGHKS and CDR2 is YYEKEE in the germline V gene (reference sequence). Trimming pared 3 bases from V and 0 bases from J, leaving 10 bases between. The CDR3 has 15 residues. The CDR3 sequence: CASSSGGYSNQPQHF. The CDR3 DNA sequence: TGTGCCAGCAGCTCGGGGGGTTATAGCAATCAGCCCCAGCATTTT.

The CDR3 region has the DNA TGTGCCAGCAGACCCCCCAGGGCTAACACTGAAGCTTTCTTT. It encodes CASRPPRANTEAFF. J is TRBJ1-1 and V is TRBV7-2; a weak D match, TRBD1 (5 bases). This CDR3 has 14 residues. The germline gives CDR1 SGHTA, CDR2 FQGNSA. V was shortened by 6 bases and J by 2 bases, with 13 bases between the two germline ends.

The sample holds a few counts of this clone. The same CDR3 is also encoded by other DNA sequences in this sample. CDR3 amino acids: CASSSYNEQFF. For the CDR3, the DNA is TGTGCCAGCAGTTCTTACAATGAGCAGTTCTTC. The chain uses TRBV28 and TRBJ2-1; D is uncertain. The CDR3 totals 11 residues. Trimming shortened V by 4 bases and J by 4 bases, and 2 bases separated the two germline ends. From germline, CDR1 is MDHEN and CDR2 SYDVKM.

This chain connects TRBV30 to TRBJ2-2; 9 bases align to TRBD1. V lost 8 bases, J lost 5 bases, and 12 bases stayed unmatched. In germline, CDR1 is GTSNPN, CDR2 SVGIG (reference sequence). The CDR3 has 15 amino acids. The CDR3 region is CAGGPGTGSTGELFF. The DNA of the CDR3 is TGTGCCGGAGGCCCCGGGACAGGGAGTACCGGGGAGCTGTTTTTT.

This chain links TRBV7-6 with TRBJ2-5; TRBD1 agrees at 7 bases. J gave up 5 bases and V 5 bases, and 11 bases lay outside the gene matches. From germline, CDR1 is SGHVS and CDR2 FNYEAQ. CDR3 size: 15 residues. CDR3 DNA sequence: TGTGCCAGCAGCATAGGGACAGCCGAGGGGGAGACCCAGTACTTC. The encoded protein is CASSIGTAEGETQYF. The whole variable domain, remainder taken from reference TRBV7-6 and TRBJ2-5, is GAGVSQSPRYKVTKRGQDVALRCDPISGHVSLYWYRQALGQGPEFLTYFNYEAQQDKSGLPNDRFSAERPEGSISTLTIQRTEQRDSAMYRCASSIGTAEGETQYFGPGTRLLVL.

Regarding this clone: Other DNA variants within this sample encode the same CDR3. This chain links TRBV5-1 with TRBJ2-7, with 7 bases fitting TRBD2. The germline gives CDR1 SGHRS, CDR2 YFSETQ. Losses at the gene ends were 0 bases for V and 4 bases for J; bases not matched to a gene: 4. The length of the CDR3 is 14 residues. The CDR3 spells CASSLAGGEYEQYF. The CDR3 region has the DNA TGCGCCAGCAGCTTGGCGGGAGGAGAATACGAGCAGTACTTC.

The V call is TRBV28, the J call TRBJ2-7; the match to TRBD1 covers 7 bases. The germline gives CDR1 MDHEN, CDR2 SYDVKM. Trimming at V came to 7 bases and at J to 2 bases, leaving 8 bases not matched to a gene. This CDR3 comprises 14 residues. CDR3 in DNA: TGTGCCAGCAAACTTACAGGGGTCCCCTACGAGCAGTACTTC. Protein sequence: CASKLTGVPYEQYF.

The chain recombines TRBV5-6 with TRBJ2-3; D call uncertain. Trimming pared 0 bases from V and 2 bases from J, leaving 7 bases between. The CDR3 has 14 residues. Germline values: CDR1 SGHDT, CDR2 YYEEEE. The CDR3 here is CASSLEQITDTQYF. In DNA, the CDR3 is TGTGCCAGCAGCTTGGAACAGATCACAGATACGCAGTATTTT. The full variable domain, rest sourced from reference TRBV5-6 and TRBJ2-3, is DAGVTQSPTHLIKTRGQQVTLRCSPKSGHDTVSWYQQALGQGPQFIFQYYEEEERQRGNFPDRFSGHQFPNYSSELNVNALLLGDSALYLCASSLEQITDTQYFGPGTRLTVL.

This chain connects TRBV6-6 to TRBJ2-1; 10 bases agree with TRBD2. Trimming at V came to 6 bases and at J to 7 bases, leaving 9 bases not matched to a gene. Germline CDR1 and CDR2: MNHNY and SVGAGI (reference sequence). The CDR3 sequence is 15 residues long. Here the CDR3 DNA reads TGTGCCAGCAGCGCTCTAGCGGGAGCTTGGAATGAGCAGTTCTTC. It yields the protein CASSALAGAWNEQFF.

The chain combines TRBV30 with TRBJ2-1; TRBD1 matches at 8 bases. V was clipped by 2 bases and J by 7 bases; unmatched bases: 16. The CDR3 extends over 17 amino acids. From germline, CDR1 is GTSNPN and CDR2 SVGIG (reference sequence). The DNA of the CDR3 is TGTGCCTGGAGTTGGTTGGTTTCGGGACAGGCGGAGAATGAGCAGTTCTTC. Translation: CAWSWLVSGQAENEQFF. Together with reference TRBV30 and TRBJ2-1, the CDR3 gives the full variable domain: SQTIHQWPATLVQPVGSPLSLECTVEGTSNPNLYWYRQAAGRGLQLLFYSVGIGQISSEVPQNLSASRPQDRQFILSSKKLLLSDSGFYLCAWSWLVSGQAENEQFFGPGTRLTVL.

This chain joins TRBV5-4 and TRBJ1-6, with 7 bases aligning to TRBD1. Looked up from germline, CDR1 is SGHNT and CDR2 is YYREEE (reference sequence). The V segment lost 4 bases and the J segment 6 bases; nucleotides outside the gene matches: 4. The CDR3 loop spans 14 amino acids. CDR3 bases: TGTGCCAGCAGCGCGGGACAGATTAATTCACCCCTCCACTTT. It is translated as CASSAGQINSPLHF.

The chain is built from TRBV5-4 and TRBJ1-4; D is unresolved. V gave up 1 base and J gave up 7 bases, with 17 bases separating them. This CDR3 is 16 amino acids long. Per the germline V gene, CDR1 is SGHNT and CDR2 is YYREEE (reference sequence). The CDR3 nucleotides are TGTGCCAGCAGCTTGAGGACTCCTAGAGGAAGTGAAAAACTGTTTTTT. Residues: CASSLRTPRGSEKLFF.

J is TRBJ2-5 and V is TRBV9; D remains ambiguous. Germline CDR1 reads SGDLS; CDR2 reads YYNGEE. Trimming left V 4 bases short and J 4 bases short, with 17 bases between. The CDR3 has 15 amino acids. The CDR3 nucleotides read TGTGCCAGCAGCCAAGCCCCTTACAGTGGAGAGACCCAGTACTTC. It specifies CASSQAPYSGETQYF.

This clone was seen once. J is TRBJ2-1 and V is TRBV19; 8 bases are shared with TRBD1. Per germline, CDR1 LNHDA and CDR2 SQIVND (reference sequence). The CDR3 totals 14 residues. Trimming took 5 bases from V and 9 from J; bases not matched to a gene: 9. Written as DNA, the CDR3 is TGTGCCAGTAGTGCCTGGACAGGGATGGCTGAGCAGTTCTTC. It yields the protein CASSAWTGMAEQFF.

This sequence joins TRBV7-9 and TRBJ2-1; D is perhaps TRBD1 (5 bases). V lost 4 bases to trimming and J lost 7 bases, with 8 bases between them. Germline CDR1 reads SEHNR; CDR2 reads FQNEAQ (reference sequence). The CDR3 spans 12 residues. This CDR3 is CASSSTGNEQFF. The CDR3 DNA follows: TGTGCCAGCAGCTCCACAGGTAATGAGCAGTTCTTC.

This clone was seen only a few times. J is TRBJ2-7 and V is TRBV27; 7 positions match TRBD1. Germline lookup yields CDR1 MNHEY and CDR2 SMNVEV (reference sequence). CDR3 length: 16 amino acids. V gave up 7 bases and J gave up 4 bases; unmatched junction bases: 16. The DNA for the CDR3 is TGTGCCAGCACATCGAATCCGGGACAGAGAGTATACGAGCAGTACTTC. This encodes CASTSNPGQRVYEQYF.

The DNA of the CDR3 is TGTGCCAGCCGGGACAGGGGGACCGAGCAGTACTTC. It specifies CASRDRGTEQYF. The rearrangement joins TRBV28 to TRBJ2-7; 11 nucleotides line up with TRBD1. V lost 8 bases to trimming and J lost 6 bases; unmatched junction nucleotides: 3. This CDR3 has 12 amino acids. Germline lookup yields CDR1 MDHEN and CDR2 SYDVKM.

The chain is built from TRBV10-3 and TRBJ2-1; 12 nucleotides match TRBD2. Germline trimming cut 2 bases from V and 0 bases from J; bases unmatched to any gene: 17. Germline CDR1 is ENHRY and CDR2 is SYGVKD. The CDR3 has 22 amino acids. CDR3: CAISERGRGLAGKTSSYNEQFF. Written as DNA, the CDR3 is TGTGCCATCAGTGAGAGGGGAAGAGGACTAGCGGGAAAAACAAGCTCCTACAATGAGCAGTTCTTC.